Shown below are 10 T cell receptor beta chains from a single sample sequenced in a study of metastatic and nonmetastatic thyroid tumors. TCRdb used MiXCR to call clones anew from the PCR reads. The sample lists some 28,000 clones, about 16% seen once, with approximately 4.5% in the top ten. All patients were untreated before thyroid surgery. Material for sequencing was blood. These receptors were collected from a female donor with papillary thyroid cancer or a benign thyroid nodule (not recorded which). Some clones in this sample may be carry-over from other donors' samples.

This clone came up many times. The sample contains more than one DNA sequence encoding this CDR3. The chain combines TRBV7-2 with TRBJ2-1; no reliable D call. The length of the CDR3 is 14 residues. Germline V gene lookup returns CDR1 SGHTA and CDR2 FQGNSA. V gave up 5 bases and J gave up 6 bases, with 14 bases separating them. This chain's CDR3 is CASSELRVTNEQFF. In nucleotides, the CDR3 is TGTGCCAGCAGCGAACTAAGGGTGACCAATGAGCAGTTCTTC.

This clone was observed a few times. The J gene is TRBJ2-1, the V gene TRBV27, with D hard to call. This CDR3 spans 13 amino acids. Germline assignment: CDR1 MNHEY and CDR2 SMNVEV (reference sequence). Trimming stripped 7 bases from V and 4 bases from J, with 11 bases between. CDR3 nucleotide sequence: TGTGCCAGCAATATAAGGCCTTACAATGAGCAGTTCTTC. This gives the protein CASNIRPYNEQFF.

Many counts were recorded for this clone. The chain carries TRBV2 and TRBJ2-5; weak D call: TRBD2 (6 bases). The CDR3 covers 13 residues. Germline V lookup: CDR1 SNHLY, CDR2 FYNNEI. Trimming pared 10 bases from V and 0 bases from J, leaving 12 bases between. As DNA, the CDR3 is TGTGCCACGTGCCGGGACTACCAAGAGACCCAGTACTTC. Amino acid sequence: CATCRDYQETQYF.

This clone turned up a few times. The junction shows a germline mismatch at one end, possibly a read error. The CDR3 loop reads CATITRLVGRYSEQFF. In DNA form, the CDR3 reads TGTGCCACCATCACGAGACTAGTTGGGAGGTACAGTGAGCAGTTCTTC. J is TRBJ2-1 and V is TRBV15, with D maybe TRBD2 (6 bases). The CDR3 spans 16 residues. Germline lookup yields CDR1 LNHNV and CDR2 YYDKDF (reference sequence).

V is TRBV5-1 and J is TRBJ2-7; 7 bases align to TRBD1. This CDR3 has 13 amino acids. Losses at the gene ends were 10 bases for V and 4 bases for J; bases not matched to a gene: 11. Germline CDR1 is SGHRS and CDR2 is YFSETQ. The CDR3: CAYSTGQEYEQYF. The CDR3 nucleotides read TGCGCCTACAGCACAGGACAGGAGTACGAGCAGTACTTC.

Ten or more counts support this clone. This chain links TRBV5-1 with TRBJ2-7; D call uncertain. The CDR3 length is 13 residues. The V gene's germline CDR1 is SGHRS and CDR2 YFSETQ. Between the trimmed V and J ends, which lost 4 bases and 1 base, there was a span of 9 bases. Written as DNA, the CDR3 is TGCGCCAGCAGCCAGGATCCGTCCTACGAGCAGTACTTC. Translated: CASSQDPSYEQYF.

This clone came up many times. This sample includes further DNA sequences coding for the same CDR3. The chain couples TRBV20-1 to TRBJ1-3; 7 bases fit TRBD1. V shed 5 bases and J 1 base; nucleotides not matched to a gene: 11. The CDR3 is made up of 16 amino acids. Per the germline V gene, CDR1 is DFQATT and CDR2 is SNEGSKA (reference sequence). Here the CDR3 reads CSAPAGDSLSGNTIYF. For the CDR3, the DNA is TGCAGTGCTCCCGCGGGGGACAGCTTGTCTGGAAACACCATATATTTT.

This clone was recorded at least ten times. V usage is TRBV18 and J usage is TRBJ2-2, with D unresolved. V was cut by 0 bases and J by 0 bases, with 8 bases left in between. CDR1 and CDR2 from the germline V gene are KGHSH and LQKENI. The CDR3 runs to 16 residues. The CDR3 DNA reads TGTGCCAGCTCACCACCAAGCGTCCCGAACACCGGGGAGCTGTTTTTT. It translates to CASSPPSVPNTGELFF.

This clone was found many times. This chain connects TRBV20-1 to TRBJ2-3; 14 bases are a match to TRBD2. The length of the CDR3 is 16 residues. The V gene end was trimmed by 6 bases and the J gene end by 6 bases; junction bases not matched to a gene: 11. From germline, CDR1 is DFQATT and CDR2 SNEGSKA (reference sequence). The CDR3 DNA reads TGCAGTGCGAAGAAGGGACTAGCGGGAGCTCGGGATACGCAGTATTTT. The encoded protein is CSAKKGLAGARDTQYF.

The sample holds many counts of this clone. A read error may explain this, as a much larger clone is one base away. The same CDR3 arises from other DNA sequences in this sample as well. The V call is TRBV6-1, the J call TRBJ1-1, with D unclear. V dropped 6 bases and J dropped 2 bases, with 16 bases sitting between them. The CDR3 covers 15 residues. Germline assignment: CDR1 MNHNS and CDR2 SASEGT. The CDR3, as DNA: TGTGCCAGCAGAATTTCGCGAACCTCAAACACTGAAGCTTTCTTT. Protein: CASRISRTSNTEAFF.